The entry below describes one T cell receptor (beta chain). Antigen: not known. CDR3 length equals 14 residues. V was cut by 6 bases and J by 4 bases, with 15 bases left in between. Germline CDR1 and CDR2: SGHTA and FQGTGA. Measured with immunoSEQ multiplex PCR; TCRdb has only the in-frame clones, and not every one. The sample lists roughly 77,000 clones, more than 75% occurring once. These data come from a study of T cells in localized non-small cell lung cancer. Study findings and constraints: In uninvolved adjacent lung, T cell clonality reached its highest value, exceeding tumor. Elevated circulating T cell density in blood was associated with longer overall survival. Heterogeneity cannot be ruled out, as sequencing used one tumor region only. A median of around 60 clones ranked among the top 100 in tumor appeared in adjacent lung.

The chain has TRBV7-3 and TRBJ1-1, with a tentative D call TRBD1 (5 bases). This specimen consisted of peripheral blood, obtained before any cancer treatment. The sequence derives from a woman aged 35 to 75 with stage I squamous cell lung carcinoma. The CDR3 is CASSPSLGGTEAFF. Written as DNA, the CDR3 is TGTGCCAGCAGTCCTTCCTTGGGGGGCACTGAAGCTTTCTTT. Together with reference TRBV7-3 and TRBJ1-1, the CDR3 gives the full variable domain: GAGVSQTPSNKVTEKGKYVELRCDPISGHTALYWYRQSLGQGPEFLIYFQGTGAADDSGLPNDRFFAVRPEGSVSTLKIQRTERGDSAVYLCASSPSLGGTEAFFGQGTRLTVV.